This T cell receptor (beta chain) was sequenced during a study of OX40 agonist ivuxolimab in advanced cancers. Study-wide points: Expanded clones were, on average, more numerous among CD8+ T cells than CD4+. In the 0.1 to 3.0 mg/kg range, CD4+ and CD8+ blood T cells had expanded clonally by week 6.

CDR3 size: 15 residues. Germline assignment: CDR1 MNHEY and CDR2 SVGAGI. V lost 0 bases to trimming and J lost 5 bases, with 14 bases between them. Only in-frame clones appear in the TCRdb table, and some are missing; sequencing was by immunoSEQ multiplex PCR. Here the sample spans tens of thousands of clones, about 82% being singletons. A remark on this clone: Its matching antigen is unknown.

The chain has TRBV6-5 and TRBJ2-7, with D perhaps matching TRBD1 or TRBD2 (5 bases each). Sequencing used CD4+ or CD8+ T cells sorted from blood, obtained in a trial of the OX40 agonist ivuxolimab. The clonotype was recovered from an adult with an advanced solid tumor such as melanoma, head and neck, liver or kidney cancer. CDR3 residues: CASSYSGAEKDEQYF. DNA for the CDR3: TGTGCCAGCAGTTACTCCGGGGCGGAGAAGGACGAGCAGTACTTC.